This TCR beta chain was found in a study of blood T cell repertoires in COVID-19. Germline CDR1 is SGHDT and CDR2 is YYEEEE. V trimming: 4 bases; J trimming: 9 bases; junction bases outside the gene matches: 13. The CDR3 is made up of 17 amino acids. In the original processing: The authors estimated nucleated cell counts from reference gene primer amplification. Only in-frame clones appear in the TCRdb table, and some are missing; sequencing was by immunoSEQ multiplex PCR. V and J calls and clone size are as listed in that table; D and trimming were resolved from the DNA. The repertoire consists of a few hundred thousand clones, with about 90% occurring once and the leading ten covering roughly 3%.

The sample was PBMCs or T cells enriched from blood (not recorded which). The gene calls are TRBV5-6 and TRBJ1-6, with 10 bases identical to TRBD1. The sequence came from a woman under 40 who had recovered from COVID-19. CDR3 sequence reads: CASSRAGTGELGSPLHF. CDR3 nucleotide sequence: TGTGCCAGCAGCCGGGCCGGGACAGGGGAGTTGGGTTCACCCCTCCACTTT. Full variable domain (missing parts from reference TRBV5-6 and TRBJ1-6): DAGVTQSPTHLIKTRGQQVTLRCSPKSGHDTVSWYQQALGQGPQFIFQYYEEEERQRGNFPDRFSGHQFPNYSSELNVNALLLGDSALYLCASSRAGTGELGSPLHFGNGTRLTVT.